A selection of T cell receptor beta chains follows, all from one sample in a study of T cells after yellow fever vaccination. TCRdb processed the 5' RACE reads anew with MiXCR; each CDR3 protein has one entry. This sample has under 550,000 distinct CDR3 sequences, with 20% to 25% found just once. The sequencing here drew on PBMCs, taken roughly 23 days after the first yellow fever vaccination. The receptors here all came from a man between 18 and 35 years old who received the YFV17D yellow fever vaccine. Each CDR3 is given with its conserved first and last residue. The D gene is left open where the match is weak. Clone size, where shown, is once, few, many, or a class for clones that have expanded.

>TRBV20-1|.|.|TRBJ1-5
TGCAGTGCGAGAGGGCCTTCTGACAGTCAGCCCCAGCATTTT
CSARGPSDSQPQHF
>TRBV30|.|.|TRBJ2-1
TGTGCCTGGGGGCTCAGATCCTACAATGAGCAGTTCTTC
CAWGLRSYNEQFF
>TRBV7-9|few|.|TRBJ2-3
TGTGCCAGCAGTCTGCAGGTTGCGAGGGGAGATACGCAGTATTTT
CASSLQVARGDTQYF
>TRBV7-9|few|.|TRBJ2-3
TGTGCCAGCAGCTTAAGGTCAGGGGAACCCGCAGATACGCAGTATTTT
CASSLRSGEPADTQYF
>TRBV11-2|few|.|TRBJ2-3
TGTGCCAGCAGCTTAGATTCAGGGTACCAGTATTTT
CASSLDSGYQYF
>TRBV30|many|TRBD1|TRBJ1-1
TGTGCCTGGAGTACCGGACAGGGCACTGAAGCTTTCTTT
CAWSTGQGTEAFF
>TRBV5-6|.|TRBD1|TRBJ1-5
TGTGCCAGCAGCACCGGACAGGATAGCAATCAGCCCCAGCATTTT
CASSTGQDSNQPQHF
>TRBV20-1|.|TRBD2|TRBJ2-1
TGCAGTGCTCTAGAGGGACTAGCGGGGAATTTGAATGAGCAGTTCTTC
CSALEGLAGNLNEQFF
>TRBV30|few|TRBD2|TRBJ2-5
TGTGCCTGGAGTGCCGCGGGGGGGCAGGAGACCCAGTACTTC
CAWSAAGGQETQYF
>TRBV20-1|few|TRBD2|TRBJ2-5
TGCAGTGCTAGTACTAGCGGGACCGAAGAGACCCAGTACTTC
CSASTSGTEETQYF
>TRBV10-3|.|TRBD2|TRBJ2-7
TGTGCCATCAGTGAACCTAGCGGGGGGATCGGATCCTACGAGCAGTACTTC
CAISEPSGGIGSYEQYF
>TRBV3-1|.|.|TRBJ2-1
TGTGCCACCTTCAGCCGGGGGCGGGGGAATGAGCAGTTCTTC
CATFSRGRGNEQFF
>TRBV5-1|.|TRBD2|TRBJ2-1
TGCGCCAGCATGACGCGGGGGGAATCCAATGAGCAGTTCTTC
CASMTRGESNEQFF
>TRBV7-9|.|.|TRBJ1-4
TGTGCCAGCAGCCCGAGACAGGACCTTAATGAAAAACTGTTTTTT
CASSPRQDLNEKLFF
>TRBV7-8|few|.|TRBJ2-5
TGTGCCAGCAGCTCGGGACCACCCCAGTACTTC
CASSSGPPQYF
>TRBV3-1|many|TRBD1|TRBJ1-3
TGTGCCAGCAGCCTCCTGGACAGGGTAGGAAACACCATATATTTT
CASSLLDRVGNTIYF
>TRBV6-1|few|.|TRBJ2-2
TGTGCCAGCAGTGAAGTGGGGCACGGGGACACCGGGGAGCTGTTTTTT
CASSEVGHGDTGELFF
>TRBV6-2/TRBV6-3|few|TRBD1|TRBJ1-1
TGTGCCAGCAGTTACTTCGGACAGGGGGCCGGGGCTTTCTTT
CASSYFGQGAGAFF
>TRBV15|many|.|TRBJ1-2
TGTGCCACCAGCCTACAGAGCCATAACTATGGCTACACCTTC
CATSLQSHNYGYTF
>TRBV5-1|few|.|TRBJ2-2
TGCGCCAGCAGCTTGGGCCTAACAGGGTATCGTGGGCTGTTTTTT
CASSLGLTGYRGLFF
>TRBV3-1|.|.|TRBJ1-1
TGTGCCAGCAGCCTACAGGTCCTCACTGAAGCTTTCTTT
CASSLQVLTEAFF
>TRBV4-3|.|.|TRBJ1-6
TGCGCCAGCAGCCAAGAGGGGCGTTCACCCCTCCACTTT
CASSQEGRSPLHF
>TRBV29-1|few|.|TRBJ1-5
TGCAGCGTTGAGACAGATAGCAATCAGCCCCAGCATTTT
CSVETDSNQPQHF
>TRBV5-5|once|.|TRBJ1-2
TGTGCCAGCAGTCCAGGACTGAACCGAGGCTACACCTTC
CASSPGLNRGYTF
>TRBV4-3|.|.|TRBJ1-2
TGCGCCAGCAGCCAAGATACTGGGATGATGAACTATGGCTACACCTTC
CASSQDTGMMNYGYTF
>TRBV29-1|.|TRBD1|TRBJ2-5
TGCAGCGTTGACCGCGGCAGGGGGCAACAAGAGACCCAGTACTTC
CSVDRGRGQQETQYF
>TRBV5-1|few|TRBD1|TRBJ1-2
TGCGCCAGCAGCTGGGACAGTAAGAATTTATATGGCTACACCTTC
CASSWDSKNLYGYTF
>TRBV6-5|.|.|TRBJ1-2
TGTGCCAGCAGTCAAAATCGGGATGGCTACACCTTC
CASSQNRDGYTF
>TRBV7-7|.|TRBD2|TRBJ2-2
TGTGCTAGCAGCTTCGGGGGGGGCACCGGGGAGCTGTTTTTT
CASSFGGGTGELFF
>TRBV12-3/TRBV12-4|.|.|TRBJ2-2
TGTGCCAGCGCTGAGGGACCCTCGAACACCGGGGAGCTGTTTTTT
CASAEGPSNTGELFF
>TRBV5-1|once|.|TRBJ2-3
TGCGCCAGCAGCTCGGGGGGACAGCTCACAGATACGCAGTATTTT
CASSSGGQLTDTQYF
>TRBV12-3/TRBV12-4|few|TRBD2|TRBJ2-1
TGTGCCAGCAGTTTTACCGACTTCTCAGGGACTAGCGGGGGGGATTCCCTCTACAATGAGCAGTTCTTC
CASSFTDFSGTSGGDSLYNEQFF
>TRBV7-3|few|TRBD1|TRBJ2-2
TGTGCCAGCAGCTTTTTATTGGGACAGGATTCCACCGGGGAGCTGTTTTTT
CASSFLLGQDSTGELFF
>TRBV7-2|many|.|TRBJ2-7
TGTGCCAGCAGTGCCGGGACAAAAACCTACGAGCAGTACTTC
CASSAGTKTYEQYF
>TRBV7-9|.|TRBD1|TRBJ1-1
TGTGCCAGCAGCTTATCACAGGGGTGGACTGAAGCTTTCTTT
CASSLSQGWTEAFF
>TRBV7-2|.|TRBD1|TRBJ2-2
TGTGCCAGCAGCCGACAGGGCTCGAACACCGGGGAGCTGTTTTTT
CASSRQGSNTGELFF
>TRBV20-1|.|TRBD2|TRBJ2-3
TGCAGTGCTAGAAGTACTAGCGGTCGCACAGATACGCAGTATTTT
CSARSTSGRTDTQYF
>TRBV18|.|.|TRBJ2-4
TGTGCCAGCTCACCAAAGGGGCCCCTAGCCAAAAACATTCAGTACTTC
CASSPKGPLAKNIQYF
>TRBV3-1|.|TRBD2|TRBJ2-1
TGTGCCAGCAGCCAAGAGGCTAGCGGGGGGTCAGATGAGCAGTTCTTC
CASSQEASGGSDEQFF
>TRBV27|many|.|TRBJ1-5
TGTGCCAGCAGTTTTCGCAGGGGCAATCAGCCCCAGCATTTT
CASSFRRGNQPQHF
>TRBV20-1|.|.|TRBJ2-5
TGCAGTGCTGAGGGGGTGGGGCAGACCCAGTACTTC
CSAEGVGQTQYF
>TRBV7-2|.|.|TRBJ2-3
TGTGCCAGCAGCTCGTCCCCAGCAGATACGCAGTATTTT
CASSSSPADTQYF
>TRBV2|.|.|TRBJ2-2
TGTGCCAGCCGAGGGGCTGGGAACACCGGGGAGCTGTTTTTT
CASRGAGNTGELFF
>TRBV11-2|.|.|TRBJ1-6
TGTGCCAGCAGCTCTGAGGGAGATATTGATTCACCCCTCCACTTT
CASSSEGDIDSPLHF
>TRBV7-2|many|.|TRBJ2-5
TGTGCCAGCAGTTCTGGGTGGGAGACCCAGTACTTC
CASSSGWETQYF
>TRBV5-1|.|.|TRBJ1-2
TGCGCCAGCAGCCCTGACCCAGAAGACTGGTATGGCTACACCTTC
CASSPDPEDWYGYTF
>TRBV7-8|few|TRBD1|TRBJ1-1
TGTGCCAGCAGCTGGGACAGCTACACTGAAGCTTTCTTT
CASSWDSYTEAFF
>TRBV11-2|few|TRBD2|TRBJ2-5
TGTGCCAGCAGCCTAGATGCCGGGACTAGGAGTGAGACCCAGTACTTC
CASSLDAGTRSETQYF
>TRBV28|.|TRBD1|TRBJ1-1
TGTGCCAGCAGTCCAACAGGGGGTTTATTCGAAGCTTTCTTT
CASSPTGGLFEAFF
>TRBV7-9|few|TRBD1|TRBJ1-4
TGTGCCAGCAGCGCCAGGGGGCTTGTTGAAAAACTGTTTTTT
CASSARGLVEKLFF